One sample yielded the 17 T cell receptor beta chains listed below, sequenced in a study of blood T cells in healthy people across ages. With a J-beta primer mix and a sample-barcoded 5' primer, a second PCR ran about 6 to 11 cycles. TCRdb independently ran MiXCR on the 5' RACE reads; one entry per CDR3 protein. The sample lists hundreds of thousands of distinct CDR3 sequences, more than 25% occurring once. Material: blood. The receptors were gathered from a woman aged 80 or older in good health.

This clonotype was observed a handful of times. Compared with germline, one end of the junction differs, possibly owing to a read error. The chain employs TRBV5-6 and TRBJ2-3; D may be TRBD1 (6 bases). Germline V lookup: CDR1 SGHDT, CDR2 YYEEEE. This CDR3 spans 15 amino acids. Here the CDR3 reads CAGSLLKRGTDTQYF. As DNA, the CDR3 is TGTGCCGGCAGCTTGTTGAAAAGGGGGACAGATACGCAGTATTTT.

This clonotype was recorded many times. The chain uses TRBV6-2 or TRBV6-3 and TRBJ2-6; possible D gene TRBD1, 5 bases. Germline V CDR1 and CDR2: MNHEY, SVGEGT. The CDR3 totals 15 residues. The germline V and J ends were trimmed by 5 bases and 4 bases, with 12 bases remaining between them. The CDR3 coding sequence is TGTGCCAGCAGTGCCCAGGGATCCGGGGCCAACGTCCTGACTTTC. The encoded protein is CASSAQGSGANVLTF.

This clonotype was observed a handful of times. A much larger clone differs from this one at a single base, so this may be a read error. The DNA of the CDR3 is TGTGCTAGTGGTACAGGGGGCCCCTTGGGCGAGCAGTACTTC. It codes for CASGTGGPLGEQYF. V is TRBV12-5 and J is TRBJ2-5, with 9 bases fitting TRBD1. TRBJ2-7 explains the end of the DNA better; the J call may be wrong. CDR3 length equals 14 residues. Germline CDR1 LGHNT, CDR2 FRNRAP.

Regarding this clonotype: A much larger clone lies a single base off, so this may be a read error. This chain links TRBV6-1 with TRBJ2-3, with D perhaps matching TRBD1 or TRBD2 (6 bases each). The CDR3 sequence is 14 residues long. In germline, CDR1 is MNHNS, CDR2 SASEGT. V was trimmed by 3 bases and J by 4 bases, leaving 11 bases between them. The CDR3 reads CASSEPGGPDTQYF. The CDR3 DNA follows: TGTGCCAGCAGTGAGCCTGGGGGGCCAGATACGCAGTATTTT.

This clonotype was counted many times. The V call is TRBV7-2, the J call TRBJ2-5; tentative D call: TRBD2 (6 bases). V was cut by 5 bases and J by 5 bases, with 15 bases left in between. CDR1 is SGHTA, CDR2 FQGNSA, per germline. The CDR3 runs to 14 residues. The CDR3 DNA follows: TGTGCCAGCAGCCTAACTAGCTCTGGGGAGACCCAGTACTTC. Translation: CASSLTSSGETQYF.

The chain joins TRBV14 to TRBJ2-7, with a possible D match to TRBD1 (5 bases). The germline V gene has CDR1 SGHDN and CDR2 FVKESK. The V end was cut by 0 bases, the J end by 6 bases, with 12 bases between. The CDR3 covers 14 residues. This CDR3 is CASSQDSPGIEQYF. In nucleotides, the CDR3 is TGTGCCAGCAGCCAAGATAGTCCAGGGATCGAGCAGTACTTC.

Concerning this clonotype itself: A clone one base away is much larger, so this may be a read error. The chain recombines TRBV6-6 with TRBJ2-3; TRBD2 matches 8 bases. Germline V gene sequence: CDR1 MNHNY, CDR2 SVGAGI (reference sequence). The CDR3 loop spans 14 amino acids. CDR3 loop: CASRTGGSTGTQYF. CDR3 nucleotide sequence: TGTGCCAGCAGAACGGGGGGGAGCACAGGTACGCAGTATTTT.

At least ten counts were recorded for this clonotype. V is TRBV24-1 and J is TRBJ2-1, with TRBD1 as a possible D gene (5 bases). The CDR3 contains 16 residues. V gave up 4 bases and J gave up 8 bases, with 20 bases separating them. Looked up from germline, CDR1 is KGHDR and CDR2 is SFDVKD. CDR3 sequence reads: CATSEGLGQRRDEQFF. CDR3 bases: TGTGCCACCAGTGAAGGGCTCGGACAAAGGCGCGATGAGCAGTTCTTC.

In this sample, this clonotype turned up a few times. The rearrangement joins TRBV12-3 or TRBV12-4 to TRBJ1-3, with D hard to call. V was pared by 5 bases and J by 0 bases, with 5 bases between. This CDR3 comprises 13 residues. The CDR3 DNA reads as TGTGCCAGCAGTCAGCGCTCTGGAAACACCATATATTTT. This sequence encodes CASSQRSGNTIYF.

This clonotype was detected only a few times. This CDR3 reads CATQRDRAGPQHF. The DNA of the CDR3 is TGTGCCACACAAAGGGACAGGGCCGGACCCCAGCATTTT. This chain uses TRBV24-1 with TRBJ1-5; 9 nucleotides line up with TRBD1. V lost 10 bases, J lost 10 bases, and 10 bases stayed unmatched. The CDR3 length is 13 residues. Germline CDR1 KGHDR, CDR2 SFDVKD.

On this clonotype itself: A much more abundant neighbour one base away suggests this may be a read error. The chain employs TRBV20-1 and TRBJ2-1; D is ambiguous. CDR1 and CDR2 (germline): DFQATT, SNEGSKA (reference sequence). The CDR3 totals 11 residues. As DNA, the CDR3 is TGCAGTGCCCCCCAGTACAATGAGCGGTTCTTC. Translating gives CSAPQYNERFF.

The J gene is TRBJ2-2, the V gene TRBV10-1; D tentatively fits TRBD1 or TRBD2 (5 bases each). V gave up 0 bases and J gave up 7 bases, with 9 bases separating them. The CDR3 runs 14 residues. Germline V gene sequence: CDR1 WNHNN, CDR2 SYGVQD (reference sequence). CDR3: CASSESGPLGELFF. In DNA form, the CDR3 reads TGCGCCAGCAGTGAGTCGGGACCCCTCGGGGAGCTGTTTTTT.

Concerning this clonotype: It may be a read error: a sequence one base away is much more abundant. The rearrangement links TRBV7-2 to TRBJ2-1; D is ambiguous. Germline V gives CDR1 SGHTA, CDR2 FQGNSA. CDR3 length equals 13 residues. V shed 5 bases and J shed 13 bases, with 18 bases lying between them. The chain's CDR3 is CASSDRFQETQFF. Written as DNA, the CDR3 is TGTGCCAGCAGCGACCGGTTTCAAGAGACCCAGTTCTTC.

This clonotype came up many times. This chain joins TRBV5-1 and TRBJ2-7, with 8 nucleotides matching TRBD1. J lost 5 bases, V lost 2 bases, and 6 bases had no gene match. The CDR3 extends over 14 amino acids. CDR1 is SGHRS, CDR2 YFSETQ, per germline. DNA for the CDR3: TGCGCCAGCAGCTTACGGGCGACAGGGGACGAGCAGTACTTC. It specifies CASSLRATGDEQYF.

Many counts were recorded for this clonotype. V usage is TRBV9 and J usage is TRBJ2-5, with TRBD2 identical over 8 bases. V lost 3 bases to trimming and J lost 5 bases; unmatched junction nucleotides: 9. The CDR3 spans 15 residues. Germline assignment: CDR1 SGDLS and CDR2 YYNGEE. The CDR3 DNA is TGTGCCAGCAGCGCCGGGACTAGTAGGTTGGAGACCCAGTACTTC. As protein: CASSAGTSRLETQYF.

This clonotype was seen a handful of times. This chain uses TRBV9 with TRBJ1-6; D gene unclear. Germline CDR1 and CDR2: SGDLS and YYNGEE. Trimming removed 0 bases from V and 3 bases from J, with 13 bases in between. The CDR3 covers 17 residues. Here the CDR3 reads CASSVAPLADYNSPLHF. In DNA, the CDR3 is TGTGCCAGCAGCGTAGCGCCCTTGGCGGACTATAATTCACCCCTCCACTTT.

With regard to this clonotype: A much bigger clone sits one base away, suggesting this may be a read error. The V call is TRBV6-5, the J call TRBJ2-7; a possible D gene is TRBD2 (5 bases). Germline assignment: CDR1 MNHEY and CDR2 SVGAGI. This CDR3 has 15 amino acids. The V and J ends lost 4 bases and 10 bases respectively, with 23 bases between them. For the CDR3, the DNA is TGTGCCAGCAGTTCCTACACTAGGATGGCGGAGAGCCAGTACTTC. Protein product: CASSSYTRMAESQYF.